This T cell receptor (beta chain) stems from a study of blood T cell repertoires in COVID-19. Study background: Samples representing acute and convalescent COVID-19 were sourced from the United States, Italy and Spain.

This clone was seen only once. The CDR3 has 14 residues. The ends lost 5 bases at V and 8 bases at J; junction bases unmatched: 9. Germline V CDR1 and CDR2: SGHTA, FQGNSA. Method: immunoSEQ multiplex PCR; TCRdb's copy keeps in-frame clones and lacks some. This sample has 250,000 to 350,000 clones, with around 90% found just once. This clonotype originated in a woman aged 18 to 35 with acute COVID-19. The sequencing input was PBMCs or T cells enriched from blood (not recorded which). The gene calls are TRBV7-2 and TRBJ1-2, with TRBD1 matching over 9 bases. DNA for the CDR3: TGTGCCAGCAGCGTAAGGACAGGGGAAACGGGCTACACCTTC. Amino acids: CASSVRTGETGYTF.